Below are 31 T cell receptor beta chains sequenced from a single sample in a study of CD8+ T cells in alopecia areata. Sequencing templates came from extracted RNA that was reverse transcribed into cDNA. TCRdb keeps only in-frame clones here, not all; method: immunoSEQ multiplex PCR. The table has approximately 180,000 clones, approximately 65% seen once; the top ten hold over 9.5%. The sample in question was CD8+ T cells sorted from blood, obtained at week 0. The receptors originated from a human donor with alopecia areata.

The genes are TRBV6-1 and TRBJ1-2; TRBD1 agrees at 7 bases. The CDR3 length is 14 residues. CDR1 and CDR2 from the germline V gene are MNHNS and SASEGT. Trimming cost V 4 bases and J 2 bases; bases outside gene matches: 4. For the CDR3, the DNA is TGTGCCAGCAGTGGTGTCAGGGGGAACTATGGCTACACCTTC. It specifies CASSGVRGNYGYTF.

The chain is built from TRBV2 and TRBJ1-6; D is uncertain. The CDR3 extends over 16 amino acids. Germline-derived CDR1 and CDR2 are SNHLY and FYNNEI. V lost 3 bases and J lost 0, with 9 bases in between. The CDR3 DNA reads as TGTGCCAGCAGTGATACGGGAACCTCCTATAATTCACCCCTCCACTTT. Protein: CASSDTGTSYNSPLHF.

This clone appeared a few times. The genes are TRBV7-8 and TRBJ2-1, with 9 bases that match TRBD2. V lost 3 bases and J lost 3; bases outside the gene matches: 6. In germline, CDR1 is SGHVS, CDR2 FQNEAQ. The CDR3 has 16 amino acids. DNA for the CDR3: TGTGCCAGCAGCTTCAGGCGGGGGGGCAACTACAATGAGCAGTTCTTC. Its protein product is CASSFRRGGNYNEQFF.

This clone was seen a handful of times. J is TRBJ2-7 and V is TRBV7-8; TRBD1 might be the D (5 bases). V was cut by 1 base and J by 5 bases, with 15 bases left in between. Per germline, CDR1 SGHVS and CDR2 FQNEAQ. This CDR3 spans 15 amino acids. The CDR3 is CASSLGRGGFNEQYF. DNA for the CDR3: TGTGCCAGCAGCTTAGGTAGGGGTGGATTCAACGAGCAGTACTTC. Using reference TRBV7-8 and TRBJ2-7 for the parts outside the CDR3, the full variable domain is GAGVSQSPRYKVAKRGQDVALRCDPISGHVSLFWYQQALGQGPEFLTYFQNEAQLDKSGLPSDRFFAERPEGSVSTLKIQRTQQEDSAVYLCASSLGRGGFNEQYFGPGTRLTVT.

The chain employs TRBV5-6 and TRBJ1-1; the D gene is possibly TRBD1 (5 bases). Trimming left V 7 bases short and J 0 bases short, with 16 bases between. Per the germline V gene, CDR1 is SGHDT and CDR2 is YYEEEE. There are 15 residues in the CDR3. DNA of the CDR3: TGTGCCAGCTCTCTGGGGGGAAGGGTGAACACTGAAGCTTTCTTT. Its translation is CASSLGGRVNTEAFF. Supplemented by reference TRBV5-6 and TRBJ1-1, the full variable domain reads DAGVTQSPTHLIKTRGQQVTLRCSPKSGHDTVSWYQQALGQGPQFIFQYYEEEERQRGNFPDRFSGHQFPNYSSELNVNALLLGDSALYLCASSLGGRVNTEAFFGQGTRLTVV.

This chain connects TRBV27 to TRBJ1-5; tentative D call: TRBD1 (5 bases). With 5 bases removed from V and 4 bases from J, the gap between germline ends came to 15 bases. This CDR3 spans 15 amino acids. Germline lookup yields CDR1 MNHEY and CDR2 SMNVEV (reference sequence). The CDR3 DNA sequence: TGTGCCAGCAGTGCCTTTAGCGGGGCTAATCAGCCCCAGCATTTT. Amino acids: CASSAFSGANQPQHF.

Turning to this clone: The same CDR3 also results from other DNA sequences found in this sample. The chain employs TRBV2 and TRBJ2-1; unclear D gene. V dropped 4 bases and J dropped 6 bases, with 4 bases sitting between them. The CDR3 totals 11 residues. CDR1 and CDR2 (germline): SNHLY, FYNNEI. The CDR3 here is CASSVGNEQFF. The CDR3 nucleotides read TGTGCCAGCAGTGTCGGCAATGAGCAGTTCTTC.

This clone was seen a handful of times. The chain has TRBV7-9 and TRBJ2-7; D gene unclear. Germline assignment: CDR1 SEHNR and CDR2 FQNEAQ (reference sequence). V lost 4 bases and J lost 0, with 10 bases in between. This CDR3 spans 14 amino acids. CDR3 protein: CASSYPGPSYEQYF. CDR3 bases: TGTGCCAGCAGCTACCCCGGGCCCTCCTACGAGCAGTACTTC.

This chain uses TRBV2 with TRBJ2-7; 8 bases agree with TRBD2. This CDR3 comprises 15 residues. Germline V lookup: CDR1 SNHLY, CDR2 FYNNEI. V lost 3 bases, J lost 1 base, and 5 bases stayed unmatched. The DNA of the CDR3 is TGTGCCAGCAGTGACTGGCGGGGGGTTTCCTACGAGCAGTACTTC. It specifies CASSDWRGVSYEQYF.

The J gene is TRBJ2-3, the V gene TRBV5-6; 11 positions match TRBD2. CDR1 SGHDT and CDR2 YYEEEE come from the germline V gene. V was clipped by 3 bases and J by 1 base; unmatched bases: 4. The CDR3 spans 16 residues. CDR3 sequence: CASSWTTSGGTDTQYF. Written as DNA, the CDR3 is TGTGCCAGCAGCTGGACGACTAGCGGGGGCACAGATACGCAGTATTTT.

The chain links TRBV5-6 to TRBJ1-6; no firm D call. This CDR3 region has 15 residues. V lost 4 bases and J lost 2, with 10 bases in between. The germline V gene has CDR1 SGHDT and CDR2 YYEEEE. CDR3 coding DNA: TGTGCCAGCAGCCAAGGACGGACCTATAATTCACCCCTCCACTTT. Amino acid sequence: CASSQGRTYNSPLHF.

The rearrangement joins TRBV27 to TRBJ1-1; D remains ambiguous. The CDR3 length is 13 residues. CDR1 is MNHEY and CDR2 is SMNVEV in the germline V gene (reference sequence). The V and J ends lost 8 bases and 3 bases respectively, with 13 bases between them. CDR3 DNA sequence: TGTGCCAGCTCGAGGTGGAGGGACACTGAAGCTTTCTTT. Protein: CASSRWRDTEAFF.

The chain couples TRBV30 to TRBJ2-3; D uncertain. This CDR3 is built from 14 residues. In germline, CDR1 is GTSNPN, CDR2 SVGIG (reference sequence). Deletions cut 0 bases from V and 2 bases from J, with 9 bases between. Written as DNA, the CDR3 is TGTGCCTGGAGTGTAATAGATTCCACAGATACGCAGTATTTT. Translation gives CAWSVIDSTDTQYF. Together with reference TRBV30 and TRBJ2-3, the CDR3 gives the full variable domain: SQTIHQWPATLVQPVGSPLSLECTVEGTSNPNLYWYRQAAGRGLQLLFYSVGIGQISSEVPQNLSASRPQDRQFILSSKKLLLSDSGFYLCAWSVIDSTDTQYFGPGTRLTVL.

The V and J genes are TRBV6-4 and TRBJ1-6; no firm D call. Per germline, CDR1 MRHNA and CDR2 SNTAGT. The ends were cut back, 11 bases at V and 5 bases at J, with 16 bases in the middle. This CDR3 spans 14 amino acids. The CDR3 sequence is CAPSRSIDNSPLHF. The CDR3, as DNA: TGTGCCCCATCCCGCAGTATCGATAATTCACCCCTCCACTTT.

The CDR3 DNA is TGTGCCAGCAGCGTGACCGGGACTAGCCTGGCGGAGACCCAGTACTTC. It yields the protein CASSVTGTSLAETQYF. J is TRBJ2-5 and V is TRBV9; TRBD2 matches 9 bases. The CDR3 extends over 16 amino acids. V lost 2 bases, J lost 5 bases, and 10 bases stayed unmatched. The germline gives CDR1 SGDLS, CDR2 YYNGEE.

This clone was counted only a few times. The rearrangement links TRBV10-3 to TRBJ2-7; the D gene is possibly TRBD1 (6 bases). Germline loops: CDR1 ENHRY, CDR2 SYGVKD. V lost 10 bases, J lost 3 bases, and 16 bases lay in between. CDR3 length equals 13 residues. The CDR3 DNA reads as TGTGCCAAAGAGGACAGCTTGAACTACGAGCAGTACTTC. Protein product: CAKEDSLNYEQYF.

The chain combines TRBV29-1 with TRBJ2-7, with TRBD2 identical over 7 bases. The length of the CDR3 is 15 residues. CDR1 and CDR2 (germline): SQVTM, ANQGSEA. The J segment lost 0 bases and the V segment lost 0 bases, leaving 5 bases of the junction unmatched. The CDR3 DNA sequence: TGCAGCGTTGAAGAACGGCGGGGGAACTCCTACGAGCAGTACTTC. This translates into CSVEERRGNSYEQYF.

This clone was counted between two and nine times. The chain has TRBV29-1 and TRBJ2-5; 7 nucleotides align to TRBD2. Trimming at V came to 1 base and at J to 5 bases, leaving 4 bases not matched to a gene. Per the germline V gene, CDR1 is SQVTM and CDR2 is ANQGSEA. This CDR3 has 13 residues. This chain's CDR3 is CSVEGTRRETQYF. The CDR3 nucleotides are TGCAGCGTTGAAGGGACTAGGAGGGAGACCCAGTACTTC.

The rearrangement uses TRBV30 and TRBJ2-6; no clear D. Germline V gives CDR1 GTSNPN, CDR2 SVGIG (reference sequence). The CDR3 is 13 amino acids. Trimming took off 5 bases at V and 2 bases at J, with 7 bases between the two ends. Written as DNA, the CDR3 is TGTGCCTGGTTTAACCCTGGGGCCAACGTCCTGACTTTC. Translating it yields CAWFNPGANVLTF. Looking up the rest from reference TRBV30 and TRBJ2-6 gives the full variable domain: SQTIHQWPATLVQPVGSPLSLECTVEGTSNPNLYWYRQAAGRGLQLLFYSVGIGQISSEVPQNLSASRPQDRQFILSSKKLLLSDSGFYLCAWFNPGANVLTFGAGSRLTVL.

The CDR3 DNA is TGTGCCAGCAGGGCTAGCGGGGGGCCCCGCCACGAGCAGTACTTC. This gives the protein CASRASGGPRHEQYF. J is TRBJ2-7 and V is TRBV2; 11 nucleotides match TRBD2. The CDR3 runs 15 residues. V was clipped by 6 bases and J by 5 bases; unmatched bases: 9. Germline V gene sequence: CDR1 SNHLY, CDR2 FYNNEI.

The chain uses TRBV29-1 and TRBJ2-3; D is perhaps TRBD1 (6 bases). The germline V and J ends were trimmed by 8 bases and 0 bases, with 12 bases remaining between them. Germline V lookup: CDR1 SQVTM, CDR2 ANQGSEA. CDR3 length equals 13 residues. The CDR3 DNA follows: TGCAGCTCGACCGGACAGAGCACAGATACGCAGTATTTT. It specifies CSSTGQSTDTQYF.

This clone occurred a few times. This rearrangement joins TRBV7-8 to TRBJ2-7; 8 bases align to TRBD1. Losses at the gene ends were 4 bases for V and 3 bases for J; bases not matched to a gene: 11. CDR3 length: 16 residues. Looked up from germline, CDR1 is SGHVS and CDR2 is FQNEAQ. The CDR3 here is CASSSPPGQVIYEQYF. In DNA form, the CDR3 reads TGTGCCAGCAGCTCCCCCCCGGGACAGGTCATCTACGAGCAGTACTTC.

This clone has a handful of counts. CDR3 sequence (DNA): TGTGCCAGTAGTCCAGGGGTAAGCACAGATACGCAGTATTTT. This codes for CASSPGVSTDTQYF. This chain uses TRBV19 with TRBJ2-3, with D possibly TRBD1 on 6 matching bases. This CDR3 region has 14 residues. Germline CDR1 reads LNHDA; CDR2 reads SQIVND (reference sequence). V lost 5 bases and J lost 0, with 9 bases in between.

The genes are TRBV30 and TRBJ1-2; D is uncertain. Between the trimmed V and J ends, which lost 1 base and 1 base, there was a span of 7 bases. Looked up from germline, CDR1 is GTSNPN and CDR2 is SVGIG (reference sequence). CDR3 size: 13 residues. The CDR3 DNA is TGTGCCTGGAGTGAGACCGTTAACTATGGCTACACCTTC. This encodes CAWSETVNYGYTF.

This chain's CDR3 is CASSQQGSEAFF. For the CDR3, the DNA is TGTGCCAGCAGTCAACAGGGCTCGGAAGCTTTCTTT. The V and J genes are TRBV27 and TRBJ1-1; D may be TRBD1 (6 bases). The V gene lost 5 bases and the J gene lost 8 bases, with 12 bases spanning the gap. This CDR3 comprises 12 residues. CDR1 and CDR2 (germline): MNHEY, SMNVEV (reference sequence).

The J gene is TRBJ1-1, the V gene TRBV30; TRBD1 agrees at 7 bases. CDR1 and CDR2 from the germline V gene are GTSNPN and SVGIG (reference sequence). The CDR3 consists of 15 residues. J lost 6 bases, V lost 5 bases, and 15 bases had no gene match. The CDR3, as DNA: TGTGCCTGGTCCCGGGACAGTAATTTGGGGGCTGAAGCTTTCTTT. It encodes CAWSRDSNLGAEAFF. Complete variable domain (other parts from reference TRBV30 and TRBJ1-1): SQTIHQWPATLVQPVGSPLSLECTVEGTSNPNLYWYRQAAGRGLQLLFYSVGIGQISSEVPQNLSASRPQDRQFILSSKKLLLSDSGFYLCAWSRDSNLGAEAFFGQGTRLTVV.

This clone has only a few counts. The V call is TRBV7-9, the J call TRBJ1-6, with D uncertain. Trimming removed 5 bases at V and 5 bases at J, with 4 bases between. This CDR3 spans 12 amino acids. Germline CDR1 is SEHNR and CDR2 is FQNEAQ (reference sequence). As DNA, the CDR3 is TGTGCCAGCAGCGGAGATAATTCACCCCTCCACTTT. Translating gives CASSGDNSPLHF.

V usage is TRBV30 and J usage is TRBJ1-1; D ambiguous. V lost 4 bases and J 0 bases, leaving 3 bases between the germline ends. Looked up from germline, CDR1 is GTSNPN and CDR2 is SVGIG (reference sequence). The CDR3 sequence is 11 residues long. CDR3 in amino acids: CAWIVNTEAFF. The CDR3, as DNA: TGTGCCTGGATTGTGAACACTGAAGCTTTCTTT.

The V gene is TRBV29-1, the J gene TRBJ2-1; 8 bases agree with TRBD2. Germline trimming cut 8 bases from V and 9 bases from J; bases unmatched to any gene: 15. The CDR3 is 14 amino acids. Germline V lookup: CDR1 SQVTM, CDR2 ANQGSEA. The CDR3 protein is CSSRRGGAGREQFF. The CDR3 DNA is TGCAGCTCCCGACGGGGGGGCGCCGGACGTGAGCAGTTCTTC.

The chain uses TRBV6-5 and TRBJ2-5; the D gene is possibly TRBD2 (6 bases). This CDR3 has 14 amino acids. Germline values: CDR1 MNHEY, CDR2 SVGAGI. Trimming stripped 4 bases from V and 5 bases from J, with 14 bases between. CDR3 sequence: CASSFLSSGETQYF. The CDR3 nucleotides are TGTGCCAGCAGTTTCCTGTCAAGCGGGGAGACCCAGTACTTC.

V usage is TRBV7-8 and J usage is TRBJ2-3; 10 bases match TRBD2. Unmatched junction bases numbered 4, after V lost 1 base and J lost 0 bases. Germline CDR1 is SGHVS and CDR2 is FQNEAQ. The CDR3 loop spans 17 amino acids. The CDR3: CASSLELSGGSTDTQYF. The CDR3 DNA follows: TGTGCCAGCAGCTTAGAGCTTAGCGGGGGGAGCACAGATACGCAGTATTTT.